This T cell receptor (beta chain) was sequenced in a study of blood T cell repertoires in COVID-19. The J segment lost 1 base and the V segment lost 4 bases, leaving 6 bases of the junction unmatched. The CDR3 has 15 amino acids. Germline V gives CDR1 GTSNPN, CDR2 SVGIG (reference sequence). This table comes from immunoSEQ multiplex PCR, and its TCRdb copy is limited to in-frame clones, with some not included. The sample includes around 270,000 clones, over 75% of them seen just once. The clonotype comes from a woman aged 25-40 years who had recovered from COVID-19. The chain has TRBV30 and TRBJ1-5; TRBD1 aligns across 8 bases. Sequences were obtained from PBMCs or T cells enriched from blood (not recorded which). The CDR3 spells CAWTPGGRSNQPQHF. The CDR3 DNA sequence: TGTGCCTGGACCCCAGGGGGCAGAAGCAATCAGCCCCAGCATTTT.